Below, 14 T cell receptor beta chains from the same sample are listed, as sequenced in a study of shared clonotypes between healthy human individuals. CD45RO-negative cells were positively selected for CCR7, leaving out terminally differentiated effector memory CD45RA+ cells. Profiling relied on immunoSEQ multiplex PCR, and the TCRdb table lists in-frame clones only, not all of them. The sample carries around 2.1 million clones, approximately 94% recorded once. Sequencing used naive CD8+ T cells from PBMCs. The receptors come from a man younger than 35 in good health. Some clones in this sample may be carry-over from other donors' samples.

This clone was detected once. The chain couples TRBV19 to TRBJ1-1; D unresolved. Trimming took off 4 bases at V and 7 bases at J, with 19 bases between the two ends. The germline gives CDR1 LNHDA, CDR2 SQIVND (reference sequence). The CDR3 runs 15 residues. In DNA, the CDR3 is TGTGCCAGTAGTACACCGGGATCCCGATCTTTTGAAGCTTTCTTT. It specifies CASSTPGSRSFEAFF.

The chain recombines TRBV9 with TRBJ2-7, with D uncertain. CDR3 length equals 12 residues. The V end was cut by 0 bases, the J end by 6 bases, with 7 bases between. Germline values: CDR1 SGDLS, CDR2 YYNGEE. CDR3 loop: CASSVGQTEQYF. CDR3 coding DNA: TGTGCCAGCAGCGTAGGACAAACCGAGCAGTACTTC.

This clone was seen only a few times. The chain uses TRBV21-1 and TRBJ1-5; no DNA check was done on the table's D call, TRBD1. TRBV21-1 is a known pseudogene. The CDR3 consists of 12 residues. The CDR3 DNA reads TGTGCCCCCAGGGGAAGCAATCAGCCCCAGCATTTT. Translating gives CAPRGSNQPQHF.

The chain recombines TRBV10-2 with TRBJ2-7; D remains ambiguous. The CDR3 sequence is 13 residues long. CDR1 is WSHSY, CDR2 SAAADI, per germline. V was cut by 2 bases and J by 3 bases, with 8 bases left in between. CDR3 bases: TGCGCCAGCAGTGAGGGAGTAAGCTACGAGCAGTACTTC. It specifies CASSEGVSYEQYF.

The chain is built from TRBV28 and TRBJ2-3, with 8 positions matching TRBD1. Unmatched junction bases numbered 14, after V lost 8 bases and J lost 4 bases. Germline V gene lookup returns CDR1 MDHEN and CDR2 SYDVKM. The CDR3 contains 16 residues. The CDR3 loop reads CASEGPRTGPPDTQYF. CDR3 coding DNA: TGTGCCAGCGAGGGGCCTAGGACAGGGCCCCCAGATACGCAGTATTTT.

This clone was counted once. V usage is TRBV27 and J usage is TRBJ2-5; TRBD1 is a possible D gene (5 bases). Germline CDR1 is MNHEY and CDR2 is SMNVEV (reference sequence). With 8 bases removed from V and 7 bases from J, the gap between germline ends came to 17 bases. The CDR3 is 13 residues long. CDR3 DNA sequence: TGTGCCAGCCATGAAACTGGGGCCGCGACCCAGTACTTC. It specifies CASHETGAATQYF.

The V call is TRBV11-2, the J call TRBJ2-7; 8 bases line up with TRBD1. Germline CDR1 is SGHAT and CDR2 is FQNNGV. The CDR3 covers 17 residues. The V and J ends lost 5 bases and 1 base, in that order; junction bases with no gene match: 13. The CDR3 nucleotides read TGTGCCAGCAGCCCCCCCCGGGGACAGGTGGGGTCCTACGAGCAGTACTTC. Translating it yields CASSPPRGQVGSYEQYF.

The CDR3 DNA reads as TGTGCCAGCAGCGTTTACGGGACAAGAGCCTACAATGAGCAGTTCTTC. Its translation is CASSVYGTRAYNEQFF. This chain joins TRBV9 and TRBJ2-1; a possible D gene is TRBD1 (6 bases). V was trimmed by 2 bases and J by 2 bases, leaving 14 bases between them. Germline values: CDR1 SGDLS, CDR2 YYNGEE. The CDR3 contains 16 residues.

This clone was seen only once. This same CDR3 is encoded by further DNA sequences in the sample. The CDR3: CASSPGGAYNEQFF. The CDR3 DNA is TGTGCCAGCAGCCCCGGTGGTGCCTACAATGAGCAGTTCTTC. The rearrangement links TRBV5-4 to TRBJ2-1; unclear D gene. CDR3 length: 14 residues. V gave up 4 bases and J gave up 2 bases, with 10 bases separating them. Germline loops: CDR1 SGHNT, CDR2 YYREEE (reference sequence). Together with reference TRBV5-4 and TRBJ2-1, the CDR3 gives the full variable domain: ETGVTQSPTHLIKTRGQQVTLRCSSQSGHNTVSWYQQALGQGPQFIFQYYREEENGRGNFPPRFSGLQFPNYSSELNVNALELDDSALYLCASSPGGAYNEQFFGPGTRLTVL.

J is TRBJ1-2 and V is TRBV6-5; 8 nucleotides match TRBD1. V shed 7 bases, J shed 6 bases, and the junction held 13 bases outside the gene matches. CDR1 is MNHEY, CDR2 SVGAGI, per germline. This CDR3 contains 15 residues. CDR3 loop: CASTPDRGNIHGYTF. The CDR3 DNA reads TGTGCCAGCACTCCAGACAGGGGCAATATTCATGGCTACACCTTC.

This clone has only one observation. The genes are TRBV15 and TRBJ1-2; D uncertain. From germline, CDR1 is LNHNV and CDR2 YYDKDF (reference sequence). CDR3 size: 12 residues. V was trimmed by 5 bases and J by 7 bases, leaving 11 bases between them. The CDR3 is CATSGNGRGYTF. CDR3 bases: TGTGCCACCAGCGGGAATGGGCGTGGCTACACCTTC. Combining the CDR3 with reference TRBV15 and TRBJ1-2 gives the whole variable domain DAMVIQNPRYQVTQFGKPVTLSCSQTLNHNVMYWYQQKSSQAPKLLFHYYDKDFNNEADTPDNFQSRRPNTSFCFLDIRSPGLGDTAMYLCATSGNGRGYTFGSGTRLTVV.

The V and J genes are TRBV7-2 and TRBJ2-7; 10 bases fit TRBD1. Per germline, CDR1 SGHTA and CDR2 FQGNSA. Trimming removed 5 bases from V and 3 bases from J; junction bases left unmatched: 4. The CDR3 length is 14 residues. CDR3 residues: CASSDRTGGYEQYF. For the CDR3, the DNA is TGTGCCAGCAGCGATAGGACAGGGGGCTACGAGCAGTACTTC.

The rearrangement links TRBV9 to TRBJ2-2, with TRBD2 matching 7 bases. V gave up 4 bases and J gave up 2 bases; unmatched junction bases: 5. The CDR3 consists of 15 residues. Germline assignment: CDR1 SGDLS and CDR2 YYNGEE. For the CDR3, the DNA is TGTGCCAGCAGCTTGGGAGCGGGAAACACCGGGGAGCTGTTTTTT. Its protein is CASSLGAGNTGELFF.

The genes are TRBV7-9 and TRBJ1-3, with 7 bases fitting TRBD1. The germline gives CDR1 SEHNR, CDR2 FQNEAQ (reference sequence). V was clipped by 8 bases and J by 4 bases; unmatched bases: 17. The CDR3 covers 17 residues. This chain's CDR3 is CASRPPGGQASGNTIYF. CDR3 in DNA: TGTGCCAGCCGACCCCCTGGAGGACAGGCTTCAGGAAACACCATATATTTT.